These 7 T cell receptor beta chains originate from one sample sequenced in a study of T cells in Graves' hyperthyroidism and ophthalmopathy. Amplification of TCR beta CDR3 regions used RNA as the template. The HTBI set primed first-round TCR CDR3 RT-PCR. TCRdb fed the multiplex PCR reads into MiXCR, producing one record per CDR3 protein. The sample includes 550,000 to 800,000 distinct CDR3 sequences, roughly a sixth seen only once; the top ten take about 14%. The sample was blood. The receptor set was obtained from a man aged 50-60 years with Graves' hyperthyroidism.

The gene calls are TRBV12-3 or TRBV12-4 and TRBJ2-7; TRBD1 aligns across 7 bases. This CDR3 region has 15 residues. V was clipped by 5 bases and J by 5 bases; unmatched bases: 12. CDR3 sequence: CASSNSRTGPNEQYF. In DNA, the CDR3 is TGTGCCAGCAGTAACTCGCGGACAGGACCGAACGAGCAGTACTTC.

The chain couples TRBV7-9 to TRBJ1-5, with 9 bases identical to TRBD1. Trimming removed 5 bases from V and 4 bases from J; junction bases left unmatched: 9. This CDR3 has 16 amino acids. Germline CDR1 and CDR2: SEHNR and FQNEAQ (reference sequence). The CDR3 DNA sequence: TGTGCCAGCAGCGGCATGGGACAGGGCGGAAATCAGCCCCAGCATTTT. This encodes CASSGMGQGGNQPQHF.

A few counts support this clonotype. A junction end diverges from the germline sequence, so it may reflect a read error. CDR3 DNA: TGTGCCAGCGGTTTAGTAGGACTAGGACTGCAAGAGACCCAGTACTTC. Translation: CASGLVGLGLQETQYF. V usage is TRBV28 and J usage is TRBJ2-5; 7 bases line up with TRBD2. The germline CDR1 and CDR2 sequences are MDHEN and SYDVKM. This CDR3 contains 16 residues.

The rearrangement links TRBV19 to TRBJ2-1; possibly TRBD1 or TRBD2 for D (5 bases each). The CDR3 totals 15 residues. Germline CDR1 reads LNHDA; CDR2 reads SQIVND (reference sequence). Trimming took 4 bases from V and 2 from J, leaving 12 bases between them. The CDR3, as DNA: TGTGCCAGTAGTACCAGGGACGGGCCCTACAATGAGCAGTTCTTC. This codes for CASSTRDGPYNEQFF.

This clonotype has at least ten counts. The chain is built from TRBV28 and TRBJ2-1, with D perhaps matching TRBD2 (5 bases). This CDR3 comprises 13 residues. The V end lost 5 bases, the J end lost 7 bases, and 12 bases lay between the germline ends. Germline loops: CDR1 MDHEN, CDR2 SYDVKM. CDR3 sequence: CASSPPSRNEQFF. CDR3 nucleotide sequence: TGTGCCAGCAGTCCCCCTAGCAGAAATGAGCAGTTCTTC.

The table lists this clonotype with many counts. The V gene is TRBV11-2, the J gene TRBJ2-5, with 9 bases matching TRBD2. The length of the CDR3 is 16 residues. Trimming removed 4 bases from V and 2 bases from J; junction bases left unmatched: 8. Germline V gene sequence: CDR1 SGHAT, CDR2 FQNNGV. CDR3 DNA sequence: TGTGCCAGCAGCTCGTGGACTAGCGAAGTACAAGAGACCCAGTACTTC. This translates into CASSSWTSEVQETQYF.

The sample holds many counts of this clonotype. This rearrangement joins TRBV12-3 or TRBV12-4 to TRBJ1-2; D remains ambiguous. The V gene lost 3 bases and the J gene lost 8 bases, with 7 bases spanning the gap. This CDR3 region has 11 residues. The CDR3 loop reads CASSFGVGYTF. The CDR3 nucleotides are TGTGCCAGCAGTTTTGGAGTCGGCTACACCTTC.